Given below is one T cell receptor (beta chain) in context. Authors' processing steps: Scientists estimated how many nucleated cells there were by amplifying reference gene primers. This table comes from immunoSEQ multiplex PCR, and its TCRdb copy is limited to in-frame clones, with some not included. V, J and clone size are taken as reported in that table, and D and trimming were inferred from the DNA itself. The data contain fewer than 350,000 clones, 70% to 90% of them singletons. The sample is drawn from a study of blood T cell repertoires in COVID-19. As for the study in general: Samples representing acute and convalescent COVID-19 were sourced from the United States, Italy and Spain. PBMCs, B-cell-depleted T cells, or T cells provided the cDNA or gDNA that made up the material.

This receptor was identified in a woman aged 45-65 years with active or convalescent COVID-19. Input material: peripheral blood.

For the CDR3, the DNA is TGTGCCAGCAGCTTACGGGGGGCCCCTAGCGATACGCAGTATTTT. This translates into CASSLRGAPSDTQYF. This sequence joins TRBV11-3 and TRBJ2-3; the D gene is possibly TRBD2 (7 bases). CDR3 length: 15 residues. The V end lost 2 bases, the J end lost 6 bases, and 15 bases lay between the germline ends. Germline values: CDR1 SGHNT, CDR2 YENEEA.